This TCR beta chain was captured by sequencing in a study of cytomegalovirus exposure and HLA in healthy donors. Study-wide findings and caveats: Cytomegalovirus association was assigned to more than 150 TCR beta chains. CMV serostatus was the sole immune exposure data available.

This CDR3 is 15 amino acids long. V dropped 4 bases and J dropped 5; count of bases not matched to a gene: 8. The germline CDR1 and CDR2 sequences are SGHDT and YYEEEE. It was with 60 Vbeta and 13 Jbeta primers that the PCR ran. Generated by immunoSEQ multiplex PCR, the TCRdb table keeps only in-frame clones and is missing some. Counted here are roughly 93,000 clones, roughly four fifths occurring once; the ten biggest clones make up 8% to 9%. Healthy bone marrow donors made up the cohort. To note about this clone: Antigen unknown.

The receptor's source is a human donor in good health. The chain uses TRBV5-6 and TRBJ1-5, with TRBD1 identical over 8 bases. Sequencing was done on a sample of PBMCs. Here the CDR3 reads CASSEYRGAYQPQHF. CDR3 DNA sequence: TGTGCCAGCAGCGAATACAGGGGGGCTTATCAGCCCCAGCATTTT.